The entry that follows covers one T cell receptor beta chain sequence. This sample was taken from a study of T cell responses to AZD1222 COVID-19 vaccine. The V gene's germline CDR1 is SEHNR and CDR2 FQNEAQ (reference sequence). V lost 1 base to trimming and J lost 0 bases; unmatched junction nucleotides: 10. This CDR3 has 18 residues. Repertoires were generated with immunoSEQ multiplex PCR, while TCRdb's copy carries only in-frame clones and drops some. The table has 140,000 to 150,000 clones, 80% to 85% seen once. The chain carries TRBV7-9 and TRBJ2-5; 8 positions match TRBD2. The clonotype comes from an adult in good health. The sequenced sample was peripheral blood, obtained on day 0 of MenACWY control vaccination. CDR3 in amino acids: CASSLGIPTSGYQETQYF. As DNA, the CDR3 is TGTGCCAGCAGCTTAGGAATCCCCACTAGCGGATACCAAGAGACCCAGTACTTC. The full variable domain, completed using reference TRBV7-9 and TRBJ2-5, is DTGVSQNPRHKITKRGQNVTFRCDPISEHNRLYWYRQTLGQGPEFLTYFQNEAQLEKSRLLSDRFSAERPKGSFSTLEIQRTEQGDSAMYLCASSLGIPTSGYQETQYFGPGTRLLVL.